The rows below give T cell receptor beta chains drawn from one sample of a study of shared clonotypes between healthy human individuals. Clones were read by immunoSEQ multiplex PCR, and TCRdb kept only the in-frame ones, dropping some. The sample has 2 million to 3 million clones; approximately 93% are singletons. The specimen was naive CD4+ T cells from PBMCs. The receptors were sampled from a man aged 18 to 29 in good health. Some clones in this sample may be carry-over from other donors' samples. Each CDR3 is given with its conserved first and last residue. Each record gives: CDR3 protein, CDR3 DNA, clone size, V gene, J gene, D gene. D genes are given only for firm matches. Clone size appears in some rows only: once, few, many, or a class for an expanded clone.

CDR3aa: CASSQLAVNTGELFF
CDR3nt: TGCGCCAGCAGCCAACTAGCGGTGAACACCGGGGAGCTGTTTTTT
abundance: NA
v_gene: TRBV5-1
j_gene: TRBJ2-2
d_gene: TRBD2

CDR3aa: CASSDGLSYGYTF
CDR3nt: TGCGCCAGCAGTGACGGACTGAGCTATGGCTACACCTTC
abundance: NA
v_gene: TRBV10-2
j_gene: TRBJ1-2
d_gene: NA

CDR3aa: CASSLISQETQYF
CDR3nt: TGTGCCAGCAGCTTAATCTCCCAAGAGACCCAGTACTTC
abundance: few
v_gene: TRBV7-3
j_gene: TRBJ2-5
d_gene: NA

CDR3aa: CASSLRDPRGLNEQFF
CDR3nt: TGTGCCAGCAGTTTACGGGACCCAAGGGGACTCAATGAGCAGTTCTTC
abundance: NA
v_gene: TRBV27
j_gene: TRBJ2-1
d_gene: NA

CDR3aa: CASSETGFREKLFF
CDR3nt: TGTGCCAGCAGTGAGACAGGGTTTCGAGAAAAACTGTTTTTT
abundance: NA
v_gene: TRBV27
j_gene: TRBJ1-4
d_gene: TRBD1

CDR3aa: CASSIGQNTGELFF
CDR3nt: TGTGCCAGTAGTATTGGACAGAACACCGGGGAGCTGTTTTTT
abundance: once
v_gene: TRBV19
j_gene: TRBJ2-2
d_gene: NA

CDR3aa: CASTGDRGLSGYTF
CDR3nt: TGTGCCAGTACCGGGGACAGGGGGCTGTCGGGCTACACCTTC
abundance: few
v_gene: TRBV19
j_gene: TRBJ1-2
d_gene: TRBD1

CDR3aa: CASSGPGDGGNTIYF
CDR3nt: TGTGCCAGCAGCGGCCCGGGGGATGGTGGAAACACCATATATTTT
abundance: NA
v_gene: TRBV5-4
j_gene: TRBJ1-3
d_gene: NA

CDR3aa: CSARGGTEAFF
CDR3nt: TGCAGTGCTAGAGGGGGTACTGAAGCTTTCTTT
abundance: NA
v_gene: TRBV20-1
j_gene: TRBJ1-1
d_gene: NA

CDR3aa: CASSLTAFSAKNIQYF
CDR3nt: TGTGCCAGCAGCTTGACAGCTTTTTCTGCCAAAAACATTCAGTACTTC
abundance: NA
v_gene: TRBV7-2
j_gene: TRBJ2-4
d_gene: NA

CDR3aa: CAWSVRYGSSYNEQFF
CDR3nt: TGTGCCTGGAGTGTACGATATGGAAGCTCCTACAATGAGCAGTTCTTC
abundance: NA
v_gene: TRBV30
j_gene: TRBJ2-1
d_gene: NA

CDR3aa: CASSVVSGAPGELFF
CDR3nt: TGTGCCAGCAGCGTAGTGTCGGGGGCTCCCGGGGAGCTGTTTTTT
abundance: NA
v_gene: TRBV9
j_gene: TRBJ2-2
d_gene: NA

CDR3aa: CASSLAGGTGELFF
CDR3nt: TGTGCCAGCAGCCTAGCGGGGGGGACCGGGGAGCTGTTTTTT
abundance: NA
v_gene: TRBV11-2
j_gene: TRBJ2-2
d_gene: TRBD2

CDR3aa: CASSITGSSGNTIYF
CDR3nt: TGTGCCAGTAGTATTACAGGATCCTCTGGAAACACCATATATTTT
abundance: NA
v_gene: TRBV19
j_gene: TRBJ1-3
d_gene: NA

CDR3aa: CASSPSPDRVIGYTF
CDR3nt: TGTGCCAGCAGCCCCTCCCCGGACAGGGTCATTGGCTACACCTTC
abundance: NA
v_gene: TRBV5-5
j_gene: TRBJ1-2
d_gene: TRBD1

CDR3aa: CASSLSGRGSYEQYF
CDR3nt: TGTGCCAGCAGCTTATCCGGGAGAGGGTCCTACGAGCAGTACTTC
abundance: NA
v_gene: TRBV7-6
j_gene: TRBJ2-7
d_gene: NA